This record covers a single TCR beta chain. Its antigen is undetermined. The CDR3 runs 16 residues. From germline, CDR1 is PRHDT and CDR2 FYEKMQ (reference sequence). After removal of 6 bases from V and 2 bases from J, the junction contained 9 bases not matched to a gene. The sample comes from a study of T cell repertoires in cytomegalovirus infection. Study details: Use of recently identified HLA-C-restricted and well-studied HLA-B-restricted CMV epitopes was part of the study. Public TCR beta signatures marked donors with CMV infection and the matching HLA.

MiXCR was run by TCRdb on the reads, yielding one entry per CDR3 protein. The sample shows 200,000 to 250,000 distinct CDR3 sequences, roughly 34% of them seen only once. Study-level results: Identification of carriers of CMV plus the relevant HLA was performed using cumulative public TCR beta family frequency. HLA-C-restricted CMV clonotypes gave the most frequent clonotype in two of eight donors.

The chain employs TRBV13 and TRBJ2-7, with TRBD2 identical over 11 bases. The sample here was CD8+ T cells from cultured PBMCs, taken from culture after CMV antigen stimulation. The receptor was isolated from a human donor in good health (CMV status not recorded). Some clones in this sample may be carry-over from other donors' samples. The CDR3 DNA reads as TGTGCCAGCAGTTCCTTGACTAGCGGGGAACCCTACGAGCAGTACTTC. Translating gives CASSSLTSGEPYEQYF.